A selection of T cell receptor beta chains follows, all from one sample in a study of T-cell memory formation after mild COVID-19. TCRdb re-derived calls from the 5' RACE reads in MiXCR, one entry per CDR3 protein. There are 250,000 to 300,000 distinct CDR3 sequences in the sample; about 16% occur only once, and 22% lies in the top ten. Sequencing was carried out using PBMCs or a T cell subset sorted from them (not recorded which). All receptors come from a man between 18 and 35 years old who had mild COVID-19 (a few samples of this study predate the infection). Cell type and time point are not known. Each CDR3 is given with its conserved first and last residue. A D gene is named only where the DNA matches it firmly. Clone size is given for some rows only: seen once, a few or many times, or a class if the clone is expanded.

size	J	V	D	DNA	CDR3
few	TRBJ1-5	TRBV3-1	-	TGTGCCAGCAGCCAGGGCGAGGGGCGCAATCAGCCCCAGCATTTT	CASSQGEGRNQPQHF
few	TRBJ2-4	TRBV7-3	TRBD1	TGTGCCAGCAGCCTAGGGACAGCCAACGGCATTCAGTACTTC	CASSLGTANGIQYF
few	TRBJ1-6	TRBV6-5	TRBD1	TGTGCCAGCAGTTCCCTCAGGGGGGGTAATTCACCCCTCCACTTT	CASSSLRGGNSPLHF
-	TRBJ2-3	TRBV20-1	-	TGCAGTGCTAGAGTGCGGGGTTCGGGCACAGATACGCAGTATTTT	CSARVRGSGTDTQYF
-	TRBJ2-3	TRBV10-2	-	TGCGCCAGCACCCCTCGCCTGGATCCTAGCACAGATACGCAGTATTTT	CASTPRLDPSTDTQYF
few	TRBJ2-7	TRBV6-5	TRBD1	TGTGCCAGCAGTTACCCGGGACAGGGCGACGAGCAGTACTTC	CASSYPGQGDEQYF
few	TRBJ2-3	TRBV6-6	-	TGTGCCAGCAGTTATTCTAGCGAGGCGTCAGATACGCAGTATTTT	CASSYSSEASDTQYF
few	TRBJ2-6	TRBV14	-	TGTGCCAGCAGCCCACAAATACGCTCTGGGGCCAACGTCCTGACTTTC	CASSPQIRSGANVLTF
few	TRBJ2-5	TRBV20-1	-	TGCAGTGCTAGCCTAGCCCGGGAGACCCAGTACTTC	CSASLARETQYF
-	TRBJ2-5	TRBV5-6	-	TGTGCCAGCAGCTTTACCCAGGGGAAAGAGACCCAGTACTTC	CASSFTQGKETQYF
many	TRBJ1-2	TRBV12-3/TRBV12-4	-	TGTGCCAGCAGTTTTGGCGATTCCTATGGCTACACCTTC	CASSFGDSYGYTF
few	TRBJ2-2	TRBV4-2	TRBD2	TGTGCCAGCAGCCAAGGGGTAGCGGGGGGAGGTACCGGGGAGCTGTTTTTT	CASSQGVAGGGTGELFF
-	TRBJ1-5	TRBV5-5	-	TGTGCCAGCAGCTTGGACCCCGGCCAGGGTCTCGATCAGCCCCAGCATTTT	CASSLDPGQGLDQPQHF
many	TRBJ2-5	TRBV6-5	-	TGTGCCAGCAGTTACCGTGGGGACGAGACCCAGTACTTC	CASSYRGDETQYF
-	TRBJ2-7	TRBV27	-	TGTGCCAGCAGGCGGGGTTGGATAAATTACGAGCAGTACTTC	CASRRGWINYEQYF
few	TRBJ1-1	TRBV24-1	TRBD1	TGTGCCACCAGTGACAGGGGGGAGGCTGAAGCTTTCTTT	CATSDRGEAEAFF
-	TRBJ1-1	TRBV6-5	TRBD1	TGTGCCAGCAGTTACCTGACAGGGAGGACTGAAGCTTTCTTT	CASSYLTGRTEAFF
-	TRBJ2-1	TRBV4-3	-	TGCGCCAGCAGCCAAGAGAGGGGGAGCTCCTACAATGAGCAGTTCTTC	CASSQERGSSYNEQFF
few	TRBJ2-7	TRBV7-2	TRBD2	TGTGCCAGCAGCCTCGCAACTAGCGGCTCCTACGAGCAGTACTTC	CASSLATSGSYEQYF
-	TRBJ1-6	TRBV20-1	-	TGCAGTGCTACAGCAGGGCTCCTATATAATTCACCCATCCACTTT	CSATAGLLYNSPIHF
-	TRBJ2-1	TRBV7-3	TRBD1	TGTGCCAGCAGCCGCGGGACAGGGAACGCGGAGCAGTTCTTC	CASSRGTGNAEQFF
few	TRBJ2-7	TRBV7-2	TRBD2	TGTGCCAGCAGTTACCAGCGGGGCTACTACGAGCAGTACTTC	CASSYQRGYYEQYF
-	TRBJ2-3	TRBV6-6	TRBD1	TGTGCCAGCAGTTATAGGACAGGTGGGACAGATACGCAGTATTTT	CASSYRTGGTDTQYF
few	TRBJ1-1	TRBV4-1	-	TGCGCCAGCAGCCAGGGGTCGAACACTGAAGCTTTCTTT	CASSQGSNTEAFF
-	TRBJ1-1	TRBV6-2/TRBV6-3	-	TGTGCCAGCAGTCAAGGCTCGGCAGCTTTCTTT	CASSQGSAAFF
-	TRBJ2-5	TRBV20-1	-	TGCAGTTTAGACCGGGCGGGGGAGACCCAGTACTTC	CSLDRAGETQYF
few	TRBJ1-5	TRBV12-3/TRBV12-4	-	TGTGCCAGCAGCTCTAGTCCATCAAGCAATCAGCCCCAGCATTTT	CASSSSPSSNQPQHF
-	TRBJ1-2	TRBV20-1	-	TGCAGTGCTACTGGGACGGGAACCAACTATGGCTACACCTTC	CSATGTGTNYGYTF
-	TRBJ2-1	TRBV6-2/TRBV6-3	-	TGTGCCAGCACCTCATGGAGCCAGGAGCAGTTCTTC	CASTSWSQEQFF
-	TRBJ1-5	TRBV6-2/TRBV6-3	TRBD1	TGTGCCAGCTGCAGGGGGACTAGCAATCAGCCCCAGCATTTT	CASCRGTSNQPQHF
-	TRBJ2-1	TRBV7-9	-	TGTGCCAGCAGCCCCACCGTAAGGGGGAACGAGCAGTTCTTC	CASSPTVRGNEQFF
few	TRBJ2-3	TRBV12-3/TRBV12-4	-	TGTGCCAGCACCCCGGGACTCCCAGGGACAGATACGCAGTATTTT	CASTPGLPGTDTQYF
many	TRBJ2-1	TRBV6-5	-	TGTGCCAGCTCAAGGCAGGGGGGAAATGAGCAGTTCTTC	CASSRQGGNEQFF
-	TRBJ2-1	TRBV29-1	-	TGCAGCGTTGAGTTGGGCGATGAGCAGTTCTTC	CSVELGDEQFF
-	TRBJ1-2	TRBV9	-	TGTGCCAGCAGCGTAGTGGGCAGCACAGGAGGCTACACCTTC	CASSVVGSTGGYTF
few	TRBJ1-1	TRBV6-6	TRBD1	TGTGCCAGCGCAAAGGGGGCGATCACTGAAGCTTTCTTT	CASAKGAITEAFF
few	TRBJ1-6	TRBV7-2	-	TGTGCCAGCAGCCTACGGGAGAATAATTCACCCCTCCACTTT	CASSLRENNSPLHF
-	TRBJ2-5	TRBV5-1	-	TGCGCCAGCAGCTACGGGGCCGGCGGGGAGACCCAGTACTTC	CASSYGAGGETQYF
-	TRBJ1-2	TRBV7-2	-	TGTGCCAGCAGCTTAGAGTTTGGGGATGGCTACACCTTC	CASSLEFGDGYTF
few	TRBJ1-5	TRBV7-2	-	TGTGCCAGCAGCCCTTTACGGGGGAATGAGGGGCCCCAGCATTTT	CASSPLRGNEGPQHF